What follows are 27 T cell receptor beta chains derived from one specimen sequenced in a study of blood T cells in healthy people across ages. A second PCR, run for about 7 to 11 cycles, used a sample-barcoded 5' primer plus a J-beta primer mix. TCRdb re-analysed the 5' RACE reads in MiXCR, keeping a single row per CDR3 protein. The data hold 890,000 or so distinct CDR3 sequences, with 55% to 65% observed a single time. The specimen was blood. These receptors were taken from a man aged 25 to 40 in good health.

This rearrangement joins TRBV25-1 to TRBJ2-6; D unclear. Germline V gene lookup returns CDR1 MGHDK and CDR2 SYGVNS. CDR3 length: 16 residues. Trimming removed 2 bases from V and 0 bases from J, with 8 bases in between. The CDR3 loop reads CASSEIGYSGANVLTF. In nucleotides, the CDR3 is TGTGCCAGCAGTGAAATCGGGTACTCTGGGGCCAACGTCCTGACTTTC.

This clonotype was seen only once. This chain connects TRBV6-1 to TRBJ1-4; no definite D call. Trimming pared 5 bases from V and 7 bases from J, leaving 11 bases between. Germline CDR1 and CDR2: MNHNS and SASEGT. This CDR3 region has 13 residues. The chain's CDR3 is CASSTVRAEKLFF. CDR3 nucleotides: TGTGCCAGCAGTACAGTGAGGGCTGAAAAACTGTTTTTT.

On this clonotype: The junction departs from germline at one end; a sequencing error may be responsible. The rearrangement joins TRBV20-1 to TRBJ2-5; D might be TRBD1 or TRBD2, each matching 5 bases. The J call is uncertain, as TRBJ2-7 better fits the DNA end. Germline V gives CDR1 DFQATT, CDR2 SNEGSKA (reference sequence). CDR3 size: 16 residues. This CDR3 is CSARDRTPGREAEQYF. The CDR3 nucleotides are TGCAGTGCGAGAGACCGTACACCAGGGAGAGAGGCCGAGCAGTACTTC.

A single count supports this clonotype. The chain uses TRBV7-2 and TRBJ2-5; TRBD2 agrees at 13 bases. The CDR3 is made up of 15 amino acids. V was pared by 1 base and J by 7 bases, with 3 bases of the junction left unmatched. The V gene's germline CDR1 is SGHTA and CDR2 FQGNSA. The CDR3 sequence is CASSLGTSGGGTQYF. The CDR3 DNA sequence: TGTGCCAGCAGCTTAGGGACTAGCGGGGGAGGGACCCAGTACTTC.

This clonotype occurred once. This sequence joins TRBV4-2 and TRBJ2-1; D remains ambiguous. The CDR3 is 14 amino acids. Trimming removed 0 bases from V and 3 bases from J, with 6 bases in between. Looked up from germline, CDR1 is LGHNA and CDR2 is YNFKEQ. In DNA, the CDR3 is TGTGCCAGCAGCCAAGAATGGGGCTACAATGAGCAGTTCTTC. This encodes CASSQEWGYNEQFF.

The CDR3 loop reads CASSMGRYNEQFF. The CDR3 coding sequence is TGTGCCAGTAGTATGGGAAGGTACAATGAGCAGTTCTTC. The rearrangement uses TRBV19 and TRBJ2-1; D not resolved. CDR1 is LNHDA and CDR2 is SQIVND in the germline V gene (reference sequence). This CDR3 has 13 residues. Trimming pared 3 bases from V and 4 bases from J, leaving 7 bases between.

This chain joins TRBV12-3 or TRBV12-4 and TRBJ1-5, with D possibly TRBD1 on 5 matching bases. CDR3 length equals 15 residues. Trimming removed 2 bases at V and 0 bases at J, with 8 bases between. For the CDR3, the DNA is TGTGCCAGCAGTTTACAGGGATTTAGCAATCAGCCCCAGCATTTT. Residues: CASSLQGFSNQPQHF.

A single count supports this clonotype. This may be a read error, as it is one base from a much larger clone. The chain is built from TRBV24-1 and TRBJ2-6; D is possibly TRBD1 (6 bases). CDR3 size: 18 residues. Germline V lookup: CDR1 KGHDR, CDR2 SFDVKD. The CDR3 bases are TGTGCCACCAGTGATCCTGACAGGCCCTACTCTGGGGCCAACGTCCCGACTTTC. This codes for CATSDPDRPYSGANVPTF.

This clonotype occurred a few times. The chain uses TRBV3-1 and TRBJ2-7; D perhaps matches TRBD1 (6 bases). Looked up from germline, CDR1 is LGHDT and CDR2 is YNNKEL (reference sequence). This CDR3 has 14 amino acids. V shed 3 bases and J shed 5 bases, with 14 bases lying between them. The CDR3 nucleotides read TGTGCCAGCAGCCACGGGACAAACCGAGACGAGCAGTACTTC. Translating it yields CASSHGTNRDEQYF.

This rearrangement joins TRBV4-3 to TRBJ1-2; 7 bases map to TRBD1. Trimming at V came to 0 bases and at J to 0 bases, leaving 4 bases not matched to a gene. The CDR3 spans 16 residues. The germline CDR1 and CDR2 sequences are LGHNA and YSLEER. CDR3 bases: TGCGCCAGCAGCCAAGATACGACAGGGCCTAACTATGGCTACACCTTC. This translates into CASSQDTTGPNYGYTF.

The chain joins TRBV4-3 to TRBJ1-2; D possibly corresponds to TRBD1 (6 bases). CDR3 length: 16 residues. CDR1 LGHNA and CDR2 YSLEER come from the germline V gene. V gave up 4 bases and J gave up 0 bases, with 15 bases separating them. Written as DNA, the CDR3 is TGCGCCAGCAGCCCGGCAGGGGCGAAGCCTAACTATGGCTACACCTTC. Translation gives CASSPAGAKPNYGYTF.

This clonotype was counted a single time. The V and J genes are TRBV12-3 or TRBV12-4 and TRBJ1-2; D remains unclear. The CDR3 spans 13 residues. Trimming left V 6 bases short and J 8 bases short, with 16 bases between. This CDR3 is CASSPPRTIGYTF. DNA of the CDR3: TGTGCCAGCAGCCCGCCGAGGACCATAGGCTACACCTTC.

The CDR3 protein is CASTLGQPSNEQYF. For the CDR3, the DNA is TGTGCCAGCACCCTGGGACAGCCTTCTAACGAGCAGTACTTC. This rearrangement joins TRBV6-1 to TRBJ2-4, with 7 positions matching TRBD1. TRBJ2-7 matches the DNA end more closely, so the J call is doubtful. This CDR3 spans 14 amino acids. Per the germline V gene, CDR1 is MNHNS and CDR2 is SASEGT.

This clonotype was seen more than once but under ten times. As DNA, the CDR3 is TGTGCCAGCAGCCCCGGACTAGCCCTCTCACCCACAGATACGCAGTATTTT. Its translation is CASSPGLALSPTDTQYF. The V gene is TRBV12-3 or TRBV12-4, the J gene TRBJ2-3; TRBD2 agrees at 8 bases. V lost 6 bases to trimming and J lost 2 bases; unmatched junction nucleotides: 13. This CDR3 spans 17 amino acids.

The chain carries TRBV4-1 and TRBJ1-1, with D possibly matching TRBD1 (5 bases). This CDR3 has 14 amino acids. V gave up 8 bases and J gave up 3 bases, with 16 bases separating them. Germline V gene sequence: CDR1 MGHRA, CDR2 YSYEKL. The CDR3 DNA is TGCGCCAGCTCATTAGAGGGGCTGGACACTGAAGCTTTCTTT. Amino acid sequence: CASSLEGLDTEAFF.

The CDR3 DNA sequence: TGCGCCAGCAGCAGACACTTGGGGGACACCGGGGAGCTGTTTTTT. Residues: CASSRHLGDTGELFF. This chain links TRBV5-1 with TRBJ2-2; D possibly uses TRBD1 or TRBD2 (5 bases each). Looked up from germline, CDR1 is SGHRS and CDR2 is YFSETQ. This CDR3 has 15 amino acids. V lost 4 bases to trimming and J lost 3 bases, with 13 bases between them.

This clonotype was recorded only once. The chain employs TRBV6-6 and TRBJ2-1; 9 nucleotides match TRBD1. Germline-derived CDR1 and CDR2 are MNHNY and SVGAGI (reference sequence). Unmatched junction bases numbered 9, after V lost 8 bases and J lost 4 bases. The CDR3 covers 15 residues. In DNA, the CDR3 is TGTGCCAGCGGCTGGGACAGGGCGGGGTACAATGAGCAGTTCTTC. Its translation: CASGWDRAGYNEQFF.

There are a few counts of this clonotype. The chain links TRBV29-1 to TRBJ2-2, with a weak D call TRBD1 (6 bases). V dropped 7 bases and J dropped 5 bases, with 14 bases sitting between them. Germline CDR1 SQVTM, CDR2 ANQGSEA. The CDR3 loop spans 13 amino acids. CDR3 nucleotides: TGCAGCGCGAGCGTTCAGGGGACCGGGGAGCTGTTTTTT. Translating it yields CSASVQGTGELFF.

The rearrangement uses TRBV12-3 or TRBV12-4 and TRBJ1-6; D unresolved. CDR3 size: 13 residues. Trimming pared 9 bases from V and 1 base from J, leaving 7 bases between. The CDR3 here is CASTPSYNSPLHF. Here the CDR3 DNA reads TGTGCCAGTACCCCTTCCTATAATTCACCCCTCCACTTT.

The chain has TRBV19 and TRBJ2-1; TRBD1 agrees at 10 bases. The J segment lost 7 bases and the V segment lost 5 bases, leaving 8 bases of the junction unmatched. Germline V gene data show CDR1 as LNHDA and CDR2 as SQIVND (reference sequence). This CDR3 contains 15 residues. In nucleotides, the CDR3 is TGTGCCAGTAGTCGATGGGACAGGGGAGGAAATGAGCAGTTCTTC. This codes for CASSRWDRGGNEQFF.

This clonotype was counted a single time. The J gene is TRBJ2-1, the V gene TRBV28; a weak D match, TRBD2 (5 bases). Between the trimmed V and J ends, which lost 6 bases and 0 bases, there was a span of 12 bases. The CDR3 runs to 15 residues. Germline lookup yields CDR1 MDHEN and CDR2 SYDVKM. In nucleotides, the CDR3 is TGTGCCAGCAGATCCGGGGTTAGCTCCTACAATGAGCAGTTCTTC. Its translation is CASRSGVSSYNEQFF.

The chain is built from TRBV9 and TRBJ2-2; D call uncertain. V was cut by 2 bases and J by 7 bases, with 6 bases left in between. The CDR3 extends over 12 amino acids. Per germline, CDR1 SGDLS and CDR2 YYNGEE. This CDR3 is CASSVSDGELFF. Written as DNA, the CDR3 is TGTGCCAGCAGCGTTAGTGACGGGGAGCTGTTTTTT.

In this sample, this clonotype turned up a few times. The chain links TRBV12-3 or TRBV12-4 to TRBJ1-1; D is uncertain. Trimming removed 6 bases at V and 3 bases at J, with 5 bases between. This CDR3 region has 11 residues. Here the CDR3 reads CASSIYTEAFF. CDR3 nucleotide sequence: TGTGCCAGCAGCATCTACACTGAAGCTTTCTTT.

This clonotype has a handful of counts. The chain uses TRBV29-1 and TRBJ2-5; 10 nucleotides line up with TRBD1. The CDR3 has 13 amino acids. V shed 4 bases and J 4 bases; nucleotides not matched to a gene: 3. Germline V gene lookup returns CDR1 SQVTM and CDR2 ANQGSEA. Written as DNA, the CDR3 is TGCAGCGTTGGGGGGACAGGGGCAGAGACCCAGTACTTC. Its translation is CSVGGTGAETQYF.

The rearrangement joins TRBV5-6 to TRBJ1-5; 8 bases agree with TRBD1. The germline V gene has CDR1 SGHDT and CDR2 YYEEEE. This CDR3 region has 14 residues. V shed 2 bases and J 5 bases; nucleotides not matched to a gene: 3. The CDR3 DNA reads as TGTGCCAGCAGCTTCGGACAGGGATATCAGCCCCAGCATTTT. The encoded protein is CASSFGQGYQPQHF.

This clonotype was detected only a few times. The genes are TRBV5-1 and TRBJ2-5; no reliable D call. The V and J ends lost 5 bases and 2 bases respectively, with 16 bases between them. Germline V CDR1 and CDR2: SGHRS, YFSETQ. This CDR3 comprises 15 residues. In DNA form, the CDR3 reads TGCGCCAGCAGAGAAGGCGTCGGGCGGCAAGAGACCCAGTACTTC. This encodes CASREGVGRQETQYF.

The chain has TRBV28 and TRBJ1-1, with 8 positions matching TRBD1. This CDR3 is built from 15 residues. From germline, CDR1 is MDHEN and CDR2 SYDVKM. V dropped 6 bases and J dropped 7; count of bases not matched to a gene: 13. The CDR3 region is CASSSGGRELNEAFF. Written as DNA, the CDR3 is TGTGCCAGCAGCTCAGGGGGCAGGGAGCTCAATGAAGCTTTCTTT.